This TCR beta chain was sequenced for a study of blood T cells in healthy people across ages. PCR was performed a second time for roughly 6 to 12 cycles using a sample-barcoded 5' primer and a J-beta primer mix. From each sample, at least 2.5 million paired-end reads containing CDR3 were obtained. TCRdb fed the 5' RACE reads into MiXCR, producing one record per CDR3 protein. The table has hundreds of thousands of distinct CDR3 sequences, approximately 52% seen once. About this clonotype itself: Antigen: not known. A much larger clone is a single base away; this may be a read error.

The CDR3 length is 17 residues. The germline gives CDR1 DFQATT, CDR2 SNEGSKA (reference sequence). Regarding the study as a whole: It was held that diversity estimates obtained from one million T cells represented underestimates. Donor CMV status was unknown, possibly confounding expanded clonotype changes.

The chain uses TRBV20-1 and TRBJ1-5; D remains ambiguous. The sample taken for sequencing was blood. The TCR was taken from an elderly woman in good health. CDR3 amino acids: CSAREGNFYYSNQLQHF. CDR3 coding DNA: TGCAGTGCTAGAGAGGGAAACTTTTATTATAGCAATCAGCTCCAGCATTTT.